These T cell receptor beta chains were read from a single sample in a study of beta chain features in type 1 diabetes. Repertoires were generated with immunoSEQ multiplex PCR, while TCRdb's copy carries only in-frame clones and drops some. The table has some 350,000 clones, approximately 12% seen once. The sample comprised naive CD4+ T cells from blood. Receptors originate from a woman in her late teens or twenties with type 1 diabetes. Both conserved end residues are part of each CDR3. Each record gives: J gene, V gene, D gene, clone size, CDR3 protein, CDR3 DNA. D genes are given only for firm matches. Rows may omit the clone size; those that give it use once, few, many or a size class.

J: TRBJ2-5; V: TRBV7-6; D: TRBD2; size: -; CDR3: CASSSTQAGFQETQYF; DNA: TGTGCCAGCAGCTCAACCCAAGCGGGATTTCAAGAGACCCAGTACTTC
J: TRBJ2-1; V: TRBV9; D: -; size: few; CDR3: CASSVGIQWGSEQFF; DNA: TGTGCCAGCAGCGTAGGAATCCAGTGGGGCAGTGAGCAGTTCTTC
J: TRBJ2-1; V: TRBV19; D: -; size: -; CDR3: CASSITKRYNEQFF; DNA: TGTGCCAGTAGTATAACGAAGCGTTACAATGAGCAGTTCTTC
J: TRBJ2-3; V: TRBV5-4; D: -; size: few; CDR3: CASSLHTDTQYF; DNA: TGTGCCAGCAGCTTACACACAGATACGCAGTATTTT
J: TRBJ1-4; V: TRBV11-2; D: -; size: -; CDR3: CASSLGVGRSNEKLFF; DNA: TGTGCCAGCAGCTTAGGGGTGGGGCGTTCGAATGAAAAACTGTTTTTT
J: TRBJ2-3; V: TRBV4-1; D: -; size: -; CDR3: CASSQPLATRRTDTQYF; DNA: TGCGCCAGCAGCCAACCCCTAGCGACCCGGAGGACAGATACGCAGTATTTT
J: TRBJ1-2; V: TRBV11-2; D: -; size: few; CDR3: CASSVDINYGYTF; DNA: TGTGCCAGCAGCGTGGACATTAACTATGGCTACACCTTC
J: TRBJ1-5; V: TRBV19; D: -; size: few; CDR3: CASSLQYQPQHF; DNA: TGTGCCAGTAGTTTACAGTATCAGCCCCAGCATTTT
J: TRBJ2-7; V: TRBV7-9; D: TRBD1; size: few; CDR3: CASSIGQGVDEQYF; DNA: TGTGCCAGCAGCATTGGACAGGGAGTAGACGAGCAGTACTTC
J: TRBJ2-5; V: TRBV13; D: -; size: few; CDR3: CASSLLEGGTQYF; DNA: TGTGCCAGCAGCTTATTGGAGGGAGGGACCCAGTACTTC
J: TRBJ1-4; V: TRBV30; D: TRBD1; size: -; CDR3: CAWSDTGTAREKLFF; DNA: TGTGCCTGGAGTGATACCGGGACAGCCAGGGAAAAACTGTTTTTT
J: TRBJ2-3; V: TRBV2; D: TRBD2; size: -; CDR3: CASSESFTSGGYTDTQYF; DNA: TGTGCCAGCAGTGAAAGCTTTACTAGCGGGGGCTACACAGATACGCAGTATTTT
J: TRBJ1-2; V: TRBV9; D: -; size: few; CDR3: CASSPRGDEANYGYTF; DNA: TGTGCCAGCAGCCCCCGGGGGGACGAAGCTAACTATGGCTACACCTTC
J: TRBJ2-2; V: TRBV5-4; D: TRBD1; size: -; CDR3: CASSLGSGGGNGELFF; DNA: TGTGCCAGCAGCTTGGGGTCAGGGGGCGGGAACGGGGAGCTGTTTTTT